This T cell receptor (beta chain) was sequenced for a study of shared clonotypes between healthy human individuals. The CDR3 runs to 15 residues. With 5 bases removed from V and 4 bases from J, the gap between germline ends came to 17 bases. Germline values: CDR1 LNHNV, CDR2 YYDKDF (reference sequence). TCRdb keeps only in-frame clones here, not all; method: immunoSEQ multiplex PCR. Among around 1.6 million clones, 98% were seen once, and the ten largest hold approximately 0.44%. V usage is TRBV15 and J usage is TRBJ2-5; D may correspond to TRBD1 or TRBD2 (6 bases each). The TCR sequence derives from a man aged 30 to 39 in good health. Sample: naive CD4+ T cells sorted from blood. Subset of the sample: CD45RA+ positively selected. This chain's CDR3 is CATSGGGTGTETQYF. CDR3 nucleotides: TGTGCCACCAGCGGAGGGGGGACGGGAACAGAGACCCAGTACTTC.